The rows below give T cell receptor beta chains drawn from one sample of a study of blood T cell repertoires in COVID-19. The protocol was immunoSEQ multiplex PCR, while the TCRdb copy is restricted to in-frame clones and leaves out a portion. The sample shows 150,000 to 200,000 clones, 70% to 90% of them seen only once. Sequenced: peripheral blood. Source of these receptors: a man aged 55 to 69 with active or convalescent COVID-19. Each CDR3 is given with its conserved first and last residue. A D gene is named only where the DNA matches it firmly. Size is omitted from some rows. Given values are once, few, many or a class for expanded clones.

D: -; J: TRBJ2-7; V: TRBV3-1/TRBV3-2; size: -; DNA: TGTGCCAGCAGCCCGAGGAGGCTCCCTGACTACGAGCAGTACTTC; CDR3: CASSPRRLPDYEQYF
D: TRBD2; J: TRBJ2-3; V: TRBV5-4; size: -; DNA: TGTGCCAGCAGCTTGGGGCTAGCGGTCACAGATACGCAGTATTTT; CDR3: CASSLGLAVTDTQYF
D: TRBD2; J: TRBJ2-5; V: TRBV9; size: once; DNA: TGTGCCAGCAGCGAGGGACGACTAGCGGGGCCGACTAAAGAGACCCAGTACTTC; CDR3: CASSEGRLAGPTKETQYF
D: -; J: TRBJ2-5; V: TRBV20-1; size: -; DNA: TGCAGTGCTAGTGCCTCAACTAGTCAAGAGACCCAGTACTTC; CDR3: CSASASTSQETQYF
D: TRBD1; J: TRBJ1-1; V: TRBV11-2; size: once; DNA: TGTGCCAGCAGCACCTACAGGGGTACTGAAGCTTTCTTT; CDR3: CASSTYRGTEAFF
D: TRBD1; J: TRBJ2-2; V: TRBV5-1; size: -; DNA: TGCGCCAGCAGCTTGGAAGTTGGCAGGGGGCCTACCGGGGAGCTGTTTTTT; CDR3: CASSLEVGRGPTGELFF
D: -; J: TRBJ2-1; V: TRBV30; size: -; DNA: TGTGCCTGGAGTGTACATTCACCGATGTCTCACAATGAGCAGTTCTTC; CDR3: CAWSVHSPMSHNEQFF
D: TRBD2; J: TRBJ2-1; V: TRBV7-8; size: -; DNA: TGTGCCAGCAGCTTAGTCCCAGCGGGGGGGATTTCCTACAATGAGCAGTTCTTC; CDR3: CASSLVPAGGISYNEQFF
D: TRBD1; J: TRBJ2-7; V: TRBV7-9; size: once; DNA: TGTGCCAGCAGCTTAAAAGGGGGCAGGTCCTACGAGCAGTACTTC; CDR3: CASSLKGGRSYEQYF
D: TRBD1; J: TRBJ2-7; V: TRBV3-1/TRBV3-2; size: -; DNA: TGTGCCAGCAGCCAAGGGACAGGGTACAGCGAGCAGTACTTC; CDR3: CASSQGTGYSEQYF
D: -; J: TRBJ1-3; V: TRBV9; size: -; DNA: TGTGCCAGCAGCGTAGCAGGGGAACCTGGAAACACCATATATTTT; CDR3: CASSVAGEPGNTIYF
D: TRBD1; J: TRBJ2-7; V: TRBV18; size: -; DNA: TGTGCCAGCTCAGCTCCGGGACAGCCACTCTACGAGCAGTACTTC; CDR3: CASSAPGQPLYEQYF
D: TRBD1; J: TRBJ1-4; V: TRBV7-6; size: -; DNA: TGTGCCAGCAGCTTTTCGGACAGGAATGAAAAACTGTTTTTT; CDR3: CASSFSDRNEKLFF
D: -; J: TRBJ1-5; V: TRBV19; size: -; DNA: TGTGCCAGTAGTATAGGGAGGGGAGAACAGCCCCAGCATTTT; CDR3: CASSIGRGEQPQHF
D: -; J: TRBJ2-2; V: TRBV2; size: -; DNA: TGTGCCAGCAGTCAGGGCTATAACACCGGGGAGCTGTTTTTT; CDR3: CASSQGYNTGELFF
D: TRBD1; J: TRBJ1-5; V: TRBV2; size: -; DNA: TGTGCCAGCAGGAACGGACAGGGGGCGAGTCAGCCCCAGCATTTT; CDR3: CASRNGQGASQPQHF
D: -; J: TRBJ1-2; V: TRBV6-6; size: -; DNA: TGTGCCAGCAGTCCATCCGGGAACGGCTACACCTTC; CDR3: CASSPSGNGYTF
D: TRBD1; J: TRBJ2-7; V: TRBV2; size: -; DNA: TGTGCCAGCAGTGGCCGACAGGGCAAGTCCTACGAGCAGTACTTC; CDR3: CASSGRQGKSYEQYF
D: -; J: TRBJ2-7; V: TRBV6-5; size: -; DNA: TGTGCCAGCGGACCCGGGACAGCGGGTAAATACGAGCAGTACTTC; CDR3: CASGPGTAGKYEQYF
D: TRBD1; J: TRBJ1-2; V: TRBV10-3; size: -; DNA: TGTGCCATCAGTGAAACGGACAGGGGGGGTGGCTACACCTTC; CDR3: CAISETDRGGGYTF
D: TRBD1; J: TRBJ1-4; V: TRBV6-4; size: once; DNA: TGTGCCAGCAGTGAGGCGACAGGGTTCCTTATGGAAAAACTGTTTTTT; CDR3: CASSEATGFLMEKLFF
D: -; J: TRBJ2-7; V: TRBV12-3/TRBV12-4; size: -; DNA: TGTGCCAGCAGTTTCACTGGCTACGAGCAGTACTTC; CDR3: CASSFTGYEQYF
D: -; J: TRBJ2-6; V: TRBV5-5; size: -; DNA: TGTGCCAGCAGCTCATGGAGCTCTGGGGCCAACGTCCTGACTTTC; CDR3: CASSSWSSGANVLTF
D: TRBD2; J: TRBJ2-7; V: TRBV5-5; size: -; DNA: TGTGCCAGCAGACTCGGATCAGCGCGGGGGGAGCAGTACTTC; CDR3: CASRLGSARGEQYF
D: TRBD1; J: TRBJ2-1; V: TRBV5-1; size: -; DNA: TGCGCCAGCAGCTTGGGGGGGACAGCCCAAGGAAATGAGCAGTTCTTC; CDR3: CASSLGGTAQGNEQFF
D: TRBD1; J: TRBJ2-2; V: TRBV19; size: -; DNA: TGTGCCAGTAGTCGACAGGGAAACACCGGGGAGCTGTTTTTT; CDR3: CASSRQGNTGELFF
D: -; J: TRBJ2-5; V: TRBV18; size: -; DNA: TGTGCCAGCTCATCCCTCCAAGAGACCCAGTACTTC; CDR3: CASSSLQETQYF
D: -; J: TRBJ2-2; V: TRBV5-6; size: -; DNA: TGTGCCAGCAGCTTTCTCGAGGCGGCCCACGGGGAGCTGTTTTTT; CDR3: CASSFLEAAHGELFF
D: TRBD1; J: TRBJ1-2; V: TRBV2; size: -; DNA: TGTGCCAGCAGCCCGGACAGGGAGGTCTATGGCTACACCTTC; CDR3: CASSPDREVYGYTF
D: TRBD2; J: TRBJ2-5; V: TRBV5-4; size: -; DNA: TGTGCCAGCAGCTTGGCGTCTAGCGGGGCTCTGGGAAAGACCCAGTACTTC; CDR3: CASSLASSGALGKTQYF
D: -; J: TRBJ2-3; V: TRBV5-1; size: -; DNA: TGCGCCAGCAGCTTGTGGGGGCTAGTAACAGATACGCAGTATTTT; CDR3: CASSLWGLVTDTQYF
D: TRBD1; J: TRBJ1-1; V: TRBV10-1; size: -; DNA: TGCGCCAGCAGTGACACCGGACAGGGACACGAAGCTTTCTTT; CDR3: CASSDTGQGHEAFF
D: -; J: TRBJ1-2; V: TRBV7-2; size: -; DNA: TGTGCCAGCAGCTTATCCGGAGGGAGGGTAGGAGGCTACACCTTC; CDR3: CASSLSGGRVGGYTF
D: -; J: TRBJ2-3; V: TRBV7-3; size: -; DNA: TGTGCCAGCAGCATATACGAGGGGGCAGATACGCAGTATTTT; CDR3: CASSIYEGADTQYF
D: TRBD1; J: TRBJ1-4; V: TRBV5-1; size: -; DNA: TGCGCCAGCAGCTTGGAGCGACAGGGGAGACTGTTTTTT; CDR3: CASSLERQGRLFF
D: -; J: TRBJ2-5; V: TRBV4-1; size: -; DNA: TGCGCCAGCAGCCAAGATGAGGAGACCCAGTACTTC; CDR3: CASSQDEETQYF
D: -; J: TRBJ2-7; V: TRBV19; size: -; DNA: TGTGCCAAAAACTTCAGACACCCCGTCCCCTACGAGCAGTACTTC; CDR3: CAKNFRHPVPYEQYF
D: -; J: TRBJ1-5; V: TRBV7-7; size: -; DNA: TGTGCCAGCAGCTTAAGATATAGGGACATAAGATCGAATCAGCCCCAGCATTTT; CDR3: CASSLRYRDIRSNQPQHF
D: -; J: TRBJ2-5; V: TRBV7-3; size: -; DNA: TGTGCCAGCAGCTTATCGCAGCGGGAGACCCAGTACTTC; CDR3: CASSLSQRETQYF
D: -; J: TRBJ2-2; V: TRBV7-3; size: few; DNA: TGTGCCAGCGGGAGAGGAGGTAGTACCGGGGAGCTGTTTTTT; CDR3: CASGRGGSTGELFF
D: -; J: TRBJ2-5; V: TRBV21-1; size: -; DNA: TGTGCCAGCAGCGCCGGGACTAGAAAGGGGGCCCAGTACTTC; CDR3: CASSAGTRKGAQYF
D: -; J: TRBJ1-6; V: TRBV9; size: -; DNA: TGTGCCAGCAGCAGCGGGGCGAGGAATTCACCCCTCCACTTT; CDR3: CASSSGARNSPLHF
D: -; J: TRBJ2-7; V: TRBV27; size: -; DNA: TGTGCCAGCAGTTTGGGACCCCCCAGCGGGCGGGTTTACGAGCAGTACTTC; CDR3: CASSLGPPSGRVYEQYF
D: TRBD2; J: TRBJ2-3; V: TRBV19; size: -; DNA: TGTGCCAGTAGCCTTAGGACTAGCGGGGGTATTAGCACAGATACGCAGTATTTT; CDR3: CASSLRTSGGISTDTQYF